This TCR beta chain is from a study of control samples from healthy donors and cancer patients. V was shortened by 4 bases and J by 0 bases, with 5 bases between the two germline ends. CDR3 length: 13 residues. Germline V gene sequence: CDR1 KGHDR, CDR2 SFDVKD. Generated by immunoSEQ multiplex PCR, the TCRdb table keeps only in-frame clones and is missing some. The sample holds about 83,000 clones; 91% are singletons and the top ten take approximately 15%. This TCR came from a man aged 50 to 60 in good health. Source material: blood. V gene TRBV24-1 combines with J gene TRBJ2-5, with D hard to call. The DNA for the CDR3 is TGTGCCACCAGTGAAGCCTACCAAGAGACCCAGTACTTC. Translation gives CATSEAYQETQYF.